Listed below are T cell receptor beta chains from one sample, sequenced in a study of tumor-infiltrating lymphocytes in primary liver carcinoma. TCRdb passed the multiplex PCR reads through MiXCR, listing each CDR3 protein once. The data show about 37,000 distinct CDR3 sequences, with more than 70% seen just once and more than 30% held by the top ten. Sequencing was done on a sample of tumor-adjacent normal liver tissue. Source of these receptors: a man in his forties or fifties with primary liver carcinoma and hepatitis B virus infection. CDR3s include the opening cysteine and the closing phenylalanine or tryptophan.

v_call: TRBV6-1; cdr3_aa: CASSNTWDEQFF
v_call: TRBV10-2; cdr3_aa: CSSSHSQETQYF
v_call: TRBV11-2; cdr3_aa: CAGNPVELVPETQYF
v_call: TRBV7-8; cdr3_aa: CASSLGGNAAELFF
v_call: TRBV6-4; cdr3_aa: CAGSELAGVSGELFF
v_call: TRBV6-2/TRBV6-3; cdr3_aa: CVSGTRNTEAFF
v_call: TRBV5-4; cdr3_aa: CASSLTEKGTDTQYF
v_call: TRBV6-4; cdr3_aa: CASSDSPGANVLTF
v_call: TRBV6-1; cdr3_aa: CVSMPSIDTQYF
v_call: TRBV29-1; cdr3_aa: CIVDIRYVDEQYF
v_call: TRBV11-1; cdr3_aa: CASSFSGTSGTKNIEYF
v_call: TRBV7-8; cdr3_aa: CASGLDPQGNQPQHF
v_call: TRBV4-1; cdr3_aa: CATSQDDAETQYF
v_call: TRBV6-2/TRBV6-3; cdr3_aa: CASSQDSANTGELFF
v_call: TRBV5-4; cdr3_aa: CASSLAERGTDTQYF
v_call: TRBV29-1; cdr3_aa: CSVEGAGRAYEQYF
v_call: TRBV11-3; cdr3_aa: CASSLDQGVAQRQHF
v_call: TRBV11-1; cdr3_aa: CVSSLTGVSYGYIF
v_call: TRBV28; cdr3_aa: CASSPDRGGGYTF
v_call: TRBV6-5; cdr3_aa: CVSSPDWEAQYF
v_call: TRBV29-1; cdr3_aa: CSVIGTRDCEQFF
v_call: TRBV6-2/TRBV6-3; cdr3_aa: CASSSTAYGYTF
v_call: TRBV4-3; cdr3_aa: CASNLGGSATDTKYF
v_call: TRBV11-1; cdr3_aa: CASSILPTEQYF
v_call: TRBV6-6; cdr3_aa: CVSHPQGLFEKLFF
v_call: TRBV29-1; cdr3_aa: CSVYVGQGAYEQYF
v_call: TRBV5-1; cdr3_aa: CASSLVWKREPSGEQFF
v_call: TRBV6-2/TRBV6-3; cdr3_aa: CASSRSDRRMSYTF
v_call: TRBV10-3; cdr3_aa: CAISEPGLTGFSSYNEQFF
v_call: TRBV11-1; cdr3_aa: CASRRKLSYVQYF
v_call: TRBV28; cdr3_aa: CASRRTGIALNTEAFF
v_call: TRBV28; cdr3_aa: CASSSGQALGYTF
v_call: TRBV5-6; cdr3_aa: CASSFKGAGNTIYF
v_call: TRBV6-1; cdr3_aa: CASSEQTSGRETQYF
v_call: TRBV29-1; cdr3_aa: CSITTFGTGTPYEQYF
v_call: TRBV29-1; cdr3_aa: CGASGAGWNNEQFF
v_call: TRBV29-1; cdr3_aa: CSVEGRHRGTQYF
v_call: TRBV7-9; cdr3_aa: CASSSERGNSPLHF
v_call: TRBV6-5; cdr3_aa: CVNNPGLAGSDMQYF
v_call: TRBV4-3; cdr3_aa: CASSQVGESEQYF
v_call: TRBV29-1; cdr3_aa: CSVPDRVDQVEQYF
v_call: TRBV7-9; cdr3_aa: CASNSDRGNSPFHF
v_call: TRBV6-2/TRBV6-3; cdr3_aa: CVSSSDPTIHEQFF
v_call: TRBV6-2/TRBV6-3; cdr3_aa: CASSLGVAGSYEQYF
v_call: TRBV29-1; cdr3_aa: CSVMTSGAGTPCERYF
v_call: TRBV11-2; cdr3_aa: CACTTSAVAKNIQHF
v_call: TRBV6-2/TRBV6-3; cdr3_aa: CASRTSGGDAGELFF